The 14 T cell receptor beta chains listed next were all sequenced from one sample in a study of T cell responses to AZD1222 COVID-19 vaccine listed by TCRdb under 2021. The time point label on this specimen signifies: baseline before first vaccination. Preparation of the library involved the immunoSEQ multiplex PCR assay. In its TCRdb copy, this immuneACCESS table keeps in-frame sequences only and misses some clones. Where compared with another copy, unresolved V genes explain less than half of these, and the others have no known cause. This sample lists roughly 120,000 clones; approximately 94% were detected once. The ten largest clones take up under 7.5% of the sample. Sequencing was performed on peripheral blood, taken on day 0 of AZD1222 vaccination. These TCRs come from an adult in good health.

V is TRBV10-3 and J is TRBJ1-6; TRBD1 is a possible D gene (5 bases). The CDR3 extends over 16 amino acids. CDR1 and CDR2 from the germline V gene are ENHRY and SYGVKD. V dropped 3 bases and J dropped 7 bases, with 16 bases sitting between them. The CDR3 protein is CAISDSREGDNSPLHF. CDR3 in DNA: TGTGCCATCAGTGACTCCAGGGAAGGGGACAATTCACCCCTCCACTTT.

The rearrangement joins TRBV28 to TRBJ1-2, with a weak D call TRBD1 (6 bases). Trimming cost V 5 bases and J 0 bases, with 13 bases left between them. CDR1 MDHEN and CDR2 SYDVKM come from the germline V gene. The CDR3 spans 15 residues. This chain's CDR3 is CASSPGALTNYGYTF. As DNA, the CDR3 is TGTGCCAGCAGTCCAGGGGCTCTTACTAACTATGGCTACACCTTC.

This sequence joins TRBV6-5 and TRBJ1-2; 7 bases map to TRBD1. This CDR3 is built from 13 residues. Looked up from germline, CDR1 is MNHEY and CDR2 is SVGAGI. J was trimmed by 8 bases and V by 2 bases; bases with no gene match: 5. The CDR3 sequence is CASSYGQAGGYTF. In nucleotides, the CDR3 is TGTGCCAGCAGTTACGGACAGGCAGGGGGCTACACCTTC.

The CDR3 spells CASSFYGGLSNYGYTF. In nucleotides, the CDR3 is TGTGCCAGCAGCTTTTATGGGGGTCTATCTAACTATGGCTACACCTTC. This rearrangement joins TRBV3-1 (or the pseudogene TRBV3-2) to TRBJ1-2; the D gene is possibly TRBD1 (5 bases). V gave up 5 bases and J gave up 0 bases, with 16 bases separating them. Looked up from germline, CDR1 is LGHDT and CDR2 is YNNKEL (reference sequence). The CDR3 covers 16 residues.

CDR3 sequence reads: CAIGTSSTDTQYF. CDR3 nucleotides: TGTGCAATAGGGACATCTAGCACAGATACGCAGTATTTT. The chain has TRBV18 and TRBJ2-3, with D perhaps matching TRBD1 (6 bases). CDR1 and CDR2 (germline): KGHSH, LQKENI. CDR3 length equals 13 residues.

The genes are TRBV27 and TRBJ1-2, with a weak D call TRBD1 (5 bases). This CDR3 comprises 16 residues. Trimming removed 0 bases at V and 4 bases at J, with 15 bases between. CDR1 and CDR2 from the germline V gene are MNHEY and SMNVEV (reference sequence). CDR3 nucleotide sequence: TGTGCCAGCAGTTTATCCCGAGCCGGGACGGTCTATGGCTACACCTTC. This gives the protein CASSLSRAGTVYGYTF.

This sequence joins TRBV6-2 or TRBV6-3 and TRBJ2-1; 10 bases are a match to TRBD2. The germline V gene encodes CDR1 MNHEY and CDR2 SVGEGT. This CDR3 has 16 amino acids. V lost 6 bases and J lost 1; bases outside the gene matches: 6. The CDR3 loop reads CASSRTAGGSYNEQFF. The CDR3 bases are TGTGCCAGCAGCAGAACAGCGGGAGGGTCCTACAATGAGCAGTTCTTC.

The genes are TRBV12-2 and TRBJ2-5. TRBV12-2 is deemed a pseudogene. The CDR3 is 15 amino acids. CDR3 sequence: CASRLVGTLGWTQYF. The CDR3 DNA follows: TGTGCAAGTCGCTTAGTGGGGACCCTTGGGTGGACCCAGTACTTC.

The chain employs TRBV11-2 and TRBJ2-2; 11 nucleotides line up with TRBD2. V shed 1 base and J 6 bases; nucleotides not matched to a gene: 1. Germline V gives CDR1 SGHAT, CDR2 FQNNGV. The CDR3 totals 15 residues. The CDR3 sequence is CASSLGLAGPGELFF. In DNA, the CDR3 is TGTGCCAGCAGCTTAGGACTAGCGGGACCCGGGGAGCTGTTTTTT.

The rearrangement joins TRBV13 to TRBJ2-1; a possible D gene is TRBD2 (6 bases). Germline V gene sequence: CDR1 PRHDT, CDR2 FYEKMQ (reference sequence). V lost 0 bases and J lost 0, with 9 bases in between. This CDR3 is built from 16 residues. CDR3 nucleotides: TGTGCCAGCAGCTTAGGTCTAGCGAGCTCCTACAATGAGCAGTTCTTC. Encoded protein: CASSLGLASSYNEQFF.

The chain has TRBV12-5 and TRBJ2-7, with D perhaps given as TRBD1 or TRBD2 (5 bases each). The CDR3 extends over 16 amino acids. In germline, CDR1 is LGHNT, CDR2 FRNRAP. V lost 0 bases and J lost 4, with 16 bases in between. CDR3 in amino acids: CASGLVPGPALYEQYF. The CDR3 DNA reads TGTGCTAGTGGTTTGGTACCGGGACCCGCCTTGTACGAGCAGTACTTC.

CDR3 nucleotides: TGCGCCAGCAGCCCCGGCGGGGCCGAGGCAGATACGCAGTATTTT. This sequence encodes CASSPGGAEADTQYF. The J gene is TRBJ2-3, the V gene TRBV4-3; D may be TRBD2 (6 bases). Germline loops: CDR1 LGHNA, CDR2 YSLEER. The CDR3 is 15 residues long. The V end lost 4 bases, the J end lost 4 bases, and 15 bases lay between the germline ends.

The chain carries TRBV5-6 and TRBJ2-7; D is tentatively TRBD1 or TRBD2 (5 bases each). The CDR3 has 11 amino acids. V lost 3 bases and J 4 bases, leaving 5 bases between the germline ends. Germline V CDR1 and CDR2: SGHDT, YYEEEE. The CDR3 sequence: CASSWGYEQYF. CDR3 DNA sequence: TGTGCCAGCAGCTGGGGGTACGAGCAGTACTTC.

The rearrangement uses TRBV30 and TRBJ1-2; D is undetermined. The V end lost 0 bases, the J end lost 8 bases, and 13 bases lay between the germline ends. In germline, CDR1 is GTSNPN, CDR2 SVGIG (reference sequence). The CDR3 sequence is 13 residues long. CDR3 region: CAWSVKGTRGYTF. CDR3 DNA: TGTGCCTGGAGTGTGAAGGGCACGAGAGGCTACACCTTC. The entire variable domain, with the rest obtained from reference TRBV30 and TRBJ1-2, is as follows: SQTIHQWPATLVQPVGSPLSLECTVEGTSNPNLYWYRQAAGRGLQLLFYSVGIGQISSEVPQNLSASRPQDRQFILSSKKLLLSDSGFYLCAWSVKGTRGYTFGSGTRLTVV.